The 2 T cell receptor beta chains in this list originate from one sample, sequenced in a study of blood T cells in healthy people across ages. Primed by a sample-barcoded 5' primer and a J-beta primer mix, a second PCR proceeded for 7 to 11 cycles. MiXCR was run by TCRdb on the 5' RACE reads, yielding one entry per CDR3 protein. The table has roughly 2 million distinct CDR3 sequences, 40% to 55% seen once; the top ten hold approximately 2%. Sequencing input: blood. Receptors were obtained from a woman between 40 and 55 years old in good health.

This chain links TRBV20-1 with TRBJ1-2; D perhaps matches TRBD1 (5 bases). Trimming pared 1 base from V and 4 bases from J, leaving 13 bases between. CDR1 is DFQATT, CDR2 SNEGSKA, per germline (reference sequence). The CDR3 consists of 14 residues. The CDR3 region is CSARGGGDPYGYTF. The CDR3 bases are TGCAGTGCTAGAGGTGGGGGAGACCCCTATGGCTACACCTTC.

This rearrangement joins TRBV9 to TRBJ2-1; 7 bases agree with TRBD2. V lost 6 bases and J lost 7; bases outside the gene matches: 7. Germline assignment: CDR1 SGDLS and CDR2 YYNGEE. CDR3 length: 13 amino acids. CDR3 DNA sequence: TGTGCCAGCACGGCGGGGACTACAAATGAGCAGTTCTTC. This codes for CASTAGTTNEQFF.